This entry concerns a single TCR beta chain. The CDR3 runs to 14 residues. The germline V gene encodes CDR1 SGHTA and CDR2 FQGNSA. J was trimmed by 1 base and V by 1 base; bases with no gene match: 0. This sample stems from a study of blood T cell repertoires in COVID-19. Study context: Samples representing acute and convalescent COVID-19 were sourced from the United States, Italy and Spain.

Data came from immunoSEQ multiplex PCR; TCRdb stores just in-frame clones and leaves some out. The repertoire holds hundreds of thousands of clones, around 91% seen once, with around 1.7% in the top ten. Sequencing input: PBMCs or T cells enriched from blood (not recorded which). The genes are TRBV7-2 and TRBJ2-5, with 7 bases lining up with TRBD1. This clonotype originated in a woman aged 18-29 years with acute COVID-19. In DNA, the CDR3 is TGTGCCAGCAGCTTAGGACAGGGCCAAGAGACCCAGTACTTC. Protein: CASSLGQGQETQYF.